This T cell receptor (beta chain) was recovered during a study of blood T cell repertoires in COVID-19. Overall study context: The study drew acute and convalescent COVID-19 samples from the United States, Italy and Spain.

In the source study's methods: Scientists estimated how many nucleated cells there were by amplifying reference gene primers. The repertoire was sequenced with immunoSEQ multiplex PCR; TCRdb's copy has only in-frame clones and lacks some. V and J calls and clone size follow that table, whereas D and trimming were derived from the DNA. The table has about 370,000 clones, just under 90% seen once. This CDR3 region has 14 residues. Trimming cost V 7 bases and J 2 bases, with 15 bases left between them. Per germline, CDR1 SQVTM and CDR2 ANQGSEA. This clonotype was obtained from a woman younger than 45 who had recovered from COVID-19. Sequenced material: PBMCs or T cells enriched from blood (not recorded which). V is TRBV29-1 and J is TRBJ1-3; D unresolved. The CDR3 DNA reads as TGCAGCGCCGTGGTTCAGCAGGCTGGAAACACCATATATTTT. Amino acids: CSAVVQQAGNTIYF.